Presented here are 5 T cell receptor beta chains from one specimen sequenced in a study of blood T cell repertoires in COVID-19 (TCRdb year 2020). Libraries were made using the immunoSEQ multiplex PCR assay. What TCRdb holds here is the immuneACCESS table cut down to in-frame rearrangements. Part of the clones is not present; checked against another copy, under half of the missing clones reflect an unresolved V gene, and the others are unexplained. For this sample the table gives about 74,000 clones, of which roughly 81% were detected only once. The top ten constitute less than 45% of the sample. Sequenced input: peripheral blood. These receptor sequences come from a man between 65 and 79 years old with acute or convalescent COVID-19.

The genes are TRBV29-1 and TRBJ2-3; the D is unclear. V lost 1 base and J 0 bases, leaving 8 bases between the germline ends. This CDR3 contains 14 residues. Germline CDR1 is SQVTM and CDR2 is ANQGSEA. The chain's CDR3 is CSVEVFSSTDTQYF. CDR3 nucleotides: TGCAGCGTTGAAGTCTTTTCTAGCACAGATACGCAGTATTTT.

This chain joins TRBV6-1 and TRBJ1-2; a possible D gene is TRBD1 (6 bases). The CDR3 is 12 amino acids. With 1 base removed from V and 9 bases from J, the gap between germline ends came to 9 bases. Germline V lookup: CDR1 MNHNS, CDR2 SASEGT. The CDR3 region is CASSEGTASYTF. The CDR3 coding sequence is TGTGCCAGCAGTGAAGGGACAGCCAGCTACACCTTC.

V usage is TRBV11-2 and J usage is TRBJ1-3; tentative D call: TRBD1 (5 bases). V dropped 1 base and J dropped 2 bases, with 9 bases sitting between them. The CDR3 spans 15 residues. Germline CDR1 is SGHAT and CDR2 is FQNNGV. CDR3 protein: CASSLARAPGNTIYF. The CDR3 DNA sequence: TGTGCCAGCAGCTTAGCCAGGGCGCCTGGAAACACCATATATTTT.

The J gene is TRBJ1-2, the V gene TRBV19; D may be TRBD1 (5 bases). CDR3 length: 14 amino acids. Per the germline V gene, CDR1 is LNHDA and CDR2 is SQIVND (reference sequence). V was cut by 5 bases and J by 5 bases, with 15 bases left in between. The CDR3 sequence is CASSLQGPTYGYTF. CDR3 nucleotides: TGTGCCAGTAGTTTGCAGGGCCCCACTTATGGCTACACCTTC.

The chain joins TRBV7-2 to TRBJ1-2; D gene uncertain. Trimming stripped 2 bases from V and 6 bases from J, with 10 bases between. CDR1 and CDR2 from the germline V gene are SGHTA and FQGNSA. The CDR3 consists of 13 residues. CDR3 nucleotides: TGTGCCAGCAGCTTATTGGGCGAAGATGGCTACACCTTC. This codes for CASSLLGEDGYTF.